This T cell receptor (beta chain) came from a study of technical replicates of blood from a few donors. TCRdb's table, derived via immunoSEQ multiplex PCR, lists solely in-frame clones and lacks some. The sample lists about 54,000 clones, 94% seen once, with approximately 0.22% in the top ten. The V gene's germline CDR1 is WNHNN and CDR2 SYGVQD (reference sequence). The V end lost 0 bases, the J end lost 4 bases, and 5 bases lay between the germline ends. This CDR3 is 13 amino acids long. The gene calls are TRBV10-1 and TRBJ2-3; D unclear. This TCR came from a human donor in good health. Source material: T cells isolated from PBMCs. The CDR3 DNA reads TGCGCCAGCAGTGAGTCGAGGTCAGATACGCAGTATTTT. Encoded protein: CASSESRSDTQYF.